Only a few counts were recorded for the clone carrying this T cell receptor (beta chain). Antigen unknown. Template switching added a universal primer site, and cDNA bore unique molecular identifiers. In TCRdb, the 5' RACE reads were re-called with MiXCR into one record per CDR3 protein. The data hold 1.5 million to 2 million distinct CDR3 sequences, with less than 35% observed a single time. Looked up from germline, CDR1 is MNHNY and CDR2 is SVGAGI (reference sequence). The CDR3 has 15 amino acids. The V segment lost 1 base and the J segment 4 bases; nucleotides outside the gene matches: 5. The data were obtained in a study of identical twins. Whole-study findings and limits: The study found weaker excess twin sharing in beta out-of-frame sequences.

The rearrangement uses TRBV6-6 and TRBJ2-7; 9 bases are shared with TRBD1. This TCR came from a newborn girl in good health. Sequenced material: cord blood. CDR3 nucleotide sequence: TGTGCCAGCAGTTACTTTGGGACAGGGACATACGAGCAGTACTTC. Protein sequence: CASSYFGTGTYEQYF.